A selection of T cell receptor beta chains follows, all from one sample in a study of regulatory T cells in long-lasting Graves disease. TCRdb itself ran the multiplex PCR reads through MiXCR, one entry per CDR3 protein. The data show around 250,000 distinct CDR3 sequences, with around 18% seen just once and 14% held by the top ten. Separately, the same data were catalogued under a study of T cells in Graves' hyperthyroidism and ophthalmopathy.

Sequenced material: peripheral blood mononuclear cells (PBMCs), taken at new diagnosis, from a patient treated with antithyroid drugs. These receptors were collected from a woman aged 25 to 39 with Graves disease. The CDR3 runs from the conserved cysteine through the conserved F or W. A D gene is named only where the DNA matches it firmly. A clone size is listed for some rows: how often the clone was seen (once, few, many), or a class if it is expanded.

d_call: TRBD2; v_call: TRBV5-4; clone_size: many; cdr3_length: 16; j_call: TRBJ2-5; cdr3_aa: CASSPRLAGGPETQYF; cdr3_nt: TGTGCCAGCAGCCCGCGGCTAGCGGGGGGGCCGGAGACCCAGTACTTC
d_call: TRBD1; v_call: TRBV19; clone_size: many; cdr3_length: 16; j_call: TRBJ1-1; cdr3_aa: CASSRTEGDRGTEAFF; cdr3_nt: TGTGCCAGTAGTAGGACGGAGGGGGACAGGGGCACTGAAGCTTTCTTT
d_call: TRBD1; v_call: TRBV4-1; clone_size: many; cdr3_length: 18; j_call: TRBJ1-2; cdr3_aa: CASSQEGVVGTGLHGYTF; cdr3_nt: TGCGCCAGCAGCCAAGAGGGAGTCGTGGGGACAGGACTCCATGGCTACACCTTC
d_call: TRBD2; v_call: TRBV6-4; clone_size: few; cdr3_length: 15; j_call: TRBJ2-4; cdr3_aa: CASSEEAGGRDIQYF; cdr3_nt: TGTGCCAGCAGTGAGGAAGCGGGGGGTAGGGACATTCAGTACTTC
d_call: TRBD2; v_call: TRBV20-1; clone_size: many; cdr3_length: 15; j_call: TRBJ2-1; cdr3_aa: CSARGASGGYNEQFF; cdr3_nt: TGCAGTGCTAGAGGAGCGAGCGGGGGGTACAATGAGCAGTTCTTC
d_call: TRBD1; v_call: TRBV18; clone_size: NA; cdr3_length: 15; j_call: TRBJ2-3; cdr3_aa: CASSLRDRESDTQYF; cdr3_nt: TGTGCCAGCTCACTACGGGACAGGGAGTCAGATACGCAGTATTTT
d_call: NA; v_call: TRBV25-1; clone_size: many; cdr3_length: 14; j_call: TRBJ1-2; cdr3_aa: CASSDAGTDYGYTF; cdr3_nt: TGTGCCAGCAGTGATGCAGGGACGGACTATGGCTACACCTTC
d_call: NA; v_call: TRBV7-6; clone_size: NA; cdr3_length: 20; j_call: TRBJ2-2; cdr3_aa: CASSQGGSLQTISNTGELFF; cdr3_nt: TGTGCCAGCAGCCAGGGGGGTTCTTTACAAACTATTTCGAACACCGGGGAGCTGTTTTTT
d_call: NA; v_call: TRBV5-1; clone_size: many; cdr3_length: 14; j_call: TRBJ1-1; cdr3_aa: CASSPGAVDTEAFF; cdr3_nt: TGCGCCAGCAGCCCCGGGGCAGTGGACACTGAAGCTTTCTTT
d_call: NA; v_call: TRBV7-9; clone_size: NA; cdr3_length: 17; j_call: TRBJ2-7; cdr3_aa: CAGSSYDWGDAAYEQYF; cdr3_nt: TGTGCCGGCAGCTCCTATGACTGGGGGGACGCGGCCTACGAGCAGTACTTC
d_call: NA; v_call: TRBV20-1; clone_size: many; cdr3_length: 15; j_call: TRBJ1-2; cdr3_aa: CSARDPDSNFYGYTF; cdr3_nt: TGCAGTGCTAGAGATCCGGACAGTAATTTCTATGGCTACACCTTC
d_call: NA; v_call: TRBV7-8; clone_size: many; cdr3_length: 13; j_call: TRBJ2-5; cdr3_aa: CASSLALERTQYF; cdr3_nt: TGTGCCAGCAGCTTAGCGCTTGAGAGGACCCAGTACTTC
d_call: NA; v_call: TRBV4-1; clone_size: few; cdr3_length: 13; j_call: TRBJ2-5; cdr3_aa: CASSQDPRETQYF; cdr3_nt: TGCGCCAGCAGCCAAGATCCCCGGGAGACCCAGTACTTC
d_call: NA; v_call: TRBV20-1; clone_size: many; cdr3_length: 15; j_call: TRBJ1-2; cdr3_aa: CSARDLTAHNYGYTF; cdr3_nt: TGCAGTGCTAGAGATTTAACAGCCCATAACTATGGCTACACCTTC
d_call: TRBD1; v_call: TRBV25-1; clone_size: many; cdr3_length: 16; j_call: TRBJ2-2; cdr3_aa: CASSTPDGTVTGELFF; cdr3_nt: TGTGCCAGCAGTACCCCAGACGGGACAGTCACCGGGGAGCTGTTTTTT
d_call: NA; v_call: TRBV20-1; clone_size: NA; cdr3_length: 15; j_call: TRBJ2-1; cdr3_aa: CSARDIGGSYNEQFF; cdr3_nt: TGCAGTGCTAGAGATATTGGGGGTTCCTACAATGAGCAGTTCTTC
d_call: NA; v_call: TRBV5-6; clone_size: NA; cdr3_length: 15; j_call: TRBJ1-1; cdr3_aa: CASSWAGRGRTEAFF; cdr3_nt: TGTGCCAGCAGCTGGGCGGGTCGGGGAAGAACTGAAGCTTTCTTT
d_call: TRBD2; v_call: TRBV20-1; clone_size: NA; cdr3_length: 16; j_call: TRBJ2-1; cdr3_aa: CSATTSGSEADNEQFF; cdr3_nt: TGCAGTGCTACGACTAGCGGTTCGGAAGCAGACAATGAGCAGTTCTTC
d_call: NA; v_call: TRBV5-4; clone_size: NA; cdr3_length: 14; j_call: TRBJ1-1; cdr3_aa: CASSLYQPNTEAFF; cdr3_nt: TGTGCCAGCAGCTTGTATCAGCCGAACACTGAAGCTTTCTTT
d_call: NA; v_call: TRBV11-2; clone_size: many; cdr3_length: 15; j_call: TRBJ1-3; cdr3_aa: CASSLVSLSGNTIYF; cdr3_nt: TGTGCCAGCAGCTTAGTCAGCCTCTCTGGAAACACCATATATTTT
d_call: NA; v_call: TRBV6-1; clone_size: few; cdr3_length: 12; j_call: TRBJ2-3; cdr3_aa: CASSKLQGTQYF; cdr3_nt: TGTGCCAGCAGTAAACTACAGGGTACGCAGTATTTT
d_call: NA; v_call: TRBV10-3; clone_size: many; cdr3_length: 13; j_call: TRBJ1-4; cdr3_aa: CATGGATNEKLFF; cdr3_nt: TGTGCCACCGGAGGGGCAACTAATGAAAAACTGTTTTTT
d_call: NA; v_call: TRBV18; clone_size: many; cdr3_length: 14; j_call: TRBJ2-1; cdr3_aa: CASSPLPPQAEQFF; cdr3_nt: TGTGCCAGCTCACCCCTACCCCCTCAGGCTGAGCAGTTCTTC
d_call: TRBD1; v_call: TRBV12-3/TRBV12-4; clone_size: many; cdr3_length: 18; j_call: TRBJ2-6; cdr3_aa: CASTPGLGQSSGANVLTF; cdr3_nt: TGTGCCAGCACCCCAGGGTTGGGACAGTCCTCTGGGGCCAACGTCCTGACTTTC
d_call: NA; v_call: TRBV2; clone_size: few; cdr3_length: 12; j_call: TRBJ2-1; cdr3_aa: CASSESYNEQFF; cdr3_nt: TGTGCCAGCAGTGAATCGTACAATGAGCAGTTCTTC
d_call: TRBD1; v_call: TRBV20-1; clone_size: many; cdr3_length: 16; j_call: TRBJ2-1; cdr3_aa: CSARGTGTGVGNEQFF; cdr3_nt: TGCAGTGCTAGAGGAACCGGGACAGGGGTAGGGAATGAGCAGTTCTTC
d_call: NA; v_call: TRBV12-3/TRBV12-4; clone_size: many; cdr3_length: 15; j_call: TRBJ1-4; cdr3_aa: CASSPTGATNEKLFF; cdr3_nt: TGTGCCAGCAGTCCGACAGGAGCAACTAATGAAAAACTGTTTTTT
d_call: TRBD1; v_call: TRBV24-1; clone_size: many; cdr3_length: 17; j_call: TRBJ2-3; cdr3_aa: CATSDAATGSSPDTQYF; cdr3_nt: TGTGCCACCAGTGATGCGGCGACAGGGTCCTCCCCAGATACGCAGTATTTT
d_call: TRBD1; v_call: TRBV5-8; clone_size: many; cdr3_length: 14; j_call: TRBJ2-7; cdr3_aa: CASSNRDRGGEQYF; cdr3_nt: TGTGCCAGCAGTAACCGGGACAGGGGCGGCGAGCAGTACTTC
d_call: NA; v_call: TRBV2; clone_size: many; cdr3_length: 14; j_call: TRBJ1-5; cdr3_aa: CASSEWNSNQPQHF; cdr3_nt: TGTGCCAGCAGTGAGTGGAATAGCAATCAGCCCCAGCATTTT
d_call: NA; v_call: TRBV7-3; clone_size: many; cdr3_length: 20; j_call: TRBJ1-5; cdr3_aa: CASSPGNRGTARYSNQPQHF; cdr3_nt: TGTGCCAGCAGCCCTGGGAATCGGGGTACGGCACGATATAGCAATCAGCCCCAGCATTTT
d_call: NA; v_call: TRBV18; clone_size: many; cdr3_length: 13; j_call: TRBJ1-1; cdr3_aa: CASSPEAMGEAFF; cdr3_nt: TGTGCCAGCTCACCAGAGGCAATGGGTGAAGCTTTCTTT
d_call: NA; v_call: TRBV19; clone_size: many; cdr3_length: 18; j_call: TRBJ1-1; cdr3_aa: CASSIGALQGLMNTEAFF; cdr3_nt: TGTGCCAGTAGTATAGGTGCGCTCCAAGGACTGATGAACACTGAAGCTTTCTTT
d_call: TRBD2; v_call: TRBV5-6; clone_size: few; cdr3_length: 15; j_call: TRBJ2-2; cdr3_aa: CASSPRTRGTGELFF; cdr3_nt: TGTGCCAGCAGCCCCCGGACTAGGGGCACCGGGGAGCTGTTTTTT
d_call: NA; v_call: TRBV29-1; clone_size: NA; cdr3_length: 13; j_call: TRBJ2-7; cdr3_aa: CSVDEGSPYEQYF; cdr3_nt: TGCAGCGTTGACGAGGGCTCCCCCTACGAGCAGTACTTC
d_call: NA; v_call: TRBV18; clone_size: NA; cdr3_length: 15; j_call: TRBJ1-2; cdr3_aa: CGSSEVAPASDGYTF; cdr3_nt: TGTGGCAGCTCGGAAGTGGCTCCAGCTTCGGATGGCTACACCTTT
d_call: TRBD1; v_call: TRBV2; clone_size: many; cdr3_length: 14; j_call: TRBJ2-7; cdr3_aa: CASSARTGVYEQYF; cdr3_nt: TGTGCCAGCAGTGCCCGGACAGGGGTCTACGAGCAGTACTTC
d_call: NA; v_call: TRBV5-4; clone_size: few; cdr3_length: 16; j_call: TRBJ2-1; cdr3_aa: CASSLKNKRKDNEQFF; cdr3_nt: TGTGCCAGCAGCTTGAAAAACAAGAGGAAAGACAATGAGCAGTTCTTC
d_call: NA; v_call: TRBV6-1; clone_size: many; cdr3_length: 15; j_call: TRBJ2-2; cdr3_aa: CASTLGGGITGELFF; cdr3_nt: TGTGCCAGCACCCTGGGTGGGGGAATCACCGGGGAGCTGTTTTTT
d_call: TRBD1; v_call: TRBV6-5; clone_size: many; cdr3_length: 15; j_call: TRBJ1-5; cdr3_aa: CASSYEGQGYQPQHF; cdr3_nt: TGTGCCAGCAGTTACGAGGGACAGGGGTATCAGCCCCAGCATTTT
d_call: NA; v_call: TRBV10-3; clone_size: many; cdr3_length: 14; j_call: TRBJ2-2; cdr3_aa: CAITGQPNTGELFF; cdr3_nt: TGTGCCATCACCGGGCAGCCGAACACCGGGGAGCTGTTTTTT
d_call: NA; v_call: TRBV5-5; clone_size: many; cdr3_length: 13; j_call: TRBJ2-1; cdr3_aa: CASSLVGDVEQFF; cdr3_nt: TGTGCCAGCAGCTTGGTAGGGGACGTTGAGCAGTTCTTC
d_call: NA; v_call: TRBV4-1; clone_size: NA; cdr3_length: 13; j_call: TRBJ2-5; cdr3_aa: CASSQVLRETQYF; cdr3_nt: TGCGCCAGCAGCCAAGTCCTAAGGGAGACCCAGTACTTC
d_call: TRBD1; v_call: TRBV4-2; clone_size: few; cdr3_length: 15; j_call: TRBJ2-7; cdr3_aa: CASSQDPGGSYEQYF; cdr3_nt: TGTGCCAGCAGCCAAGATCCAGGGGGCAGCTACGAGCAGTACTTC
d_call: TRBD1; v_call: TRBV20-1; clone_size: NA; cdr3_length: 16; j_call: TRBJ2-3; cdr3_aa: CSAEPRGQGPTDTQYF; cdr3_nt: TGCAGTGCGGAACCTCGAGGACAGGGGCCCACAGATACGCAGTATTTT
d_call: NA; v_call: TRBV18; clone_size: few; cdr3_length: 15; j_call: TRBJ1-3; cdr3_aa: CASSQPSSSGNTIYF; cdr3_nt: TGTGCCAGCTCACAACCCAGCTCTTCTGGAAACACCATATATTTT
d_call: NA; v_call: TRBV7-9; clone_size: many; cdr3_length: 16; j_call: TRBJ2-1; cdr3_aa: CASSSRTSKNYNEQFF; cdr3_nt: TGTGCCAGCAGCTCCCGAACTAGCAAAAATTACAATGAGCAGTTCTTC
d_call: TRBD2; v_call: TRBV9; clone_size: NA; cdr3_length: 14; j_call: TRBJ2-5; cdr3_aa: CASSPRDYQETQYF; cdr3_nt: TGTGCCAGCAGCCCACGGGACTATCAAGAGACCCAGTACTTC
d_call: NA; v_call: TRBV25-1; clone_size: NA; cdr3_length: 10; j_call: TRBJ1-2; cdr3_aa: CTGRNRGYTF; cdr3_nt: TGTACCGGCAGAAATCGTGGCTACACCTTC
d_call: NA; v_call: TRBV18; clone_size: NA; cdr3_length: 14; j_call: TRBJ2-5; cdr3_aa: CASSPPNIQETQYF; cdr3_nt: TGTGCCAGCTCACCACCTAACATTCAAGAGACCCAGTACTTC
d_call: TRBD2; v_call: TRBV5-1; clone_size: few; cdr3_length: 15; j_call: TRBJ2-7; cdr3_aa: CASSLALAGAYEQYF; cdr3_nt: TGCGCCAGCAGCTTGGCCCTAGCGGGGGCCTACGAGCAGTACTTC
d_call: TRBD1; v_call: TRBV7-9; clone_size: many; cdr3_length: 14; j_call: TRBJ2-7; cdr3_aa: CASSLDRGSYEQYF; cdr3_nt: TGTGCCAGCAGCTTAGACAGGGGCTCCTACGAGCAGTACTTC
d_call: TRBD1; v_call: TRBV15; clone_size: many; cdr3_length: 20; j_call: TRBJ1-6; cdr3_aa: CATSSLLRTGGAYYNSPLHF; cdr3_nt: TGTGCCACCAGCAGCCTCCTTAGGACAGGGGGCGCATACTATAATTCACCCCTCCACTTT
d_call: NA; v_call: TRBV27; clone_size: few; cdr3_length: 12; j_call: TRBJ2-5; cdr3_aa: CASMGREGTQYF; cdr3_nt: TGTGCCAGCATGGGCCGAGAGGGGACCCAGTACTTC
d_call: TRBD1; v_call: TRBV12-3/TRBV12-4; clone_size: few; cdr3_length: 13; j_call: TRBJ1-2; cdr3_aa: CASSQNRGHGYTF; cdr3_nt: TGTGCCAGCAGTCAAAACAGGGGGCATGGCTACACCTTC